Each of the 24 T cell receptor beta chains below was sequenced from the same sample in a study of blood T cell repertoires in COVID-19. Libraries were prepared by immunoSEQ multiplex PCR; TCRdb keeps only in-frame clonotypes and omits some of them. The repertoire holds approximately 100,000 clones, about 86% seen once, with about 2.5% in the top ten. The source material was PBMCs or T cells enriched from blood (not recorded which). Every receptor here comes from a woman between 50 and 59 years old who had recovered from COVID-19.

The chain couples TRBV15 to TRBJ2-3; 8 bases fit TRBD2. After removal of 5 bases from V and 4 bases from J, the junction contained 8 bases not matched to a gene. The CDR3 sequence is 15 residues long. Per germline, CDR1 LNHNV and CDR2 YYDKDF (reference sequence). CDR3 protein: CATSLRGGSADTQYF. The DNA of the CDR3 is TGTGCCACCAGCCTACGGGGGGGGAGCGCAGATACGCAGTATTTT.

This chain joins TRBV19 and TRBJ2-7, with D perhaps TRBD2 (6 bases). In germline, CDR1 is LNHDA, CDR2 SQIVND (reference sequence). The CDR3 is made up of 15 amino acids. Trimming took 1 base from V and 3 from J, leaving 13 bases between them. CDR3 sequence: CASSIGPLGSYEQYF. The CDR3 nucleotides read TGTGCCAGTAGTATAGGGCCTCTCGGGAGCTACGAGCAGTACTTC.

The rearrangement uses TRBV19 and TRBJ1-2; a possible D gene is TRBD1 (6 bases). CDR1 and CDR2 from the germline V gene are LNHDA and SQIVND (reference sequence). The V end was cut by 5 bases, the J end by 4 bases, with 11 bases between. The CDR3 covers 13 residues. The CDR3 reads CASSPDRIYGYTF. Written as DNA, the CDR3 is TGTGCCAGTAGTCCCGACAGGATCTATGGCTACACCTTC. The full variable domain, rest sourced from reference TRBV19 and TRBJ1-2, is DGGITQSPKYLFRKEGQNVTLSCEQNLNHDAMYWYRQDPGQGLRLIYYSQIVNDFQKGDIAEGYSVSREKKESFPLTVTSAQKNPTAFYLCASSPDRIYGYTFGSGTRLTVV.

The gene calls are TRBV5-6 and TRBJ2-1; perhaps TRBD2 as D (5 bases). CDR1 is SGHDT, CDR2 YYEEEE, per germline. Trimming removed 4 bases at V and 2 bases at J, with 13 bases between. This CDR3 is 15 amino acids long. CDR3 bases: TGTGCCAGCAGCCCCGGGCTCGGGGCCTACAATGAGCAGTTCTTC. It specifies CASSPGLGAYNEQFF. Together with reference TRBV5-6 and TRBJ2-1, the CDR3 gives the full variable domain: DAGVTQSPTHLIKTRGQQVTLRCSPKSGHDTVSWYQQALGQGPQFIFQYYEEEERQRGNFPDRFSGHQFPNYSSELNVNALLLGDSALYLCASSPGLGAYNEQFFGPGTRLTVL.

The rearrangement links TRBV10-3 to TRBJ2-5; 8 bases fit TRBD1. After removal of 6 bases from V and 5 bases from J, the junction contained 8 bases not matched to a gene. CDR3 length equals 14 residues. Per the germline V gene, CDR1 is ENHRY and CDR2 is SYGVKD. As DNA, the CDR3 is TGTGCCATCAGATCCGGACAGGGATTGGAGACCCAGTACTTC. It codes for CAIRSGQGLETQYF.

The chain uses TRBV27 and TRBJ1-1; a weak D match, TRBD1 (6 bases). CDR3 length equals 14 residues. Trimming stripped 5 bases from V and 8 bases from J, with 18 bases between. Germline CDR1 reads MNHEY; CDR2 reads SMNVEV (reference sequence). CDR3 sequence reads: CASSESGAAQEAFF. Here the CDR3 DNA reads TGTGCCAGCAGTGAATCAGGGGCGGCTCAGGAAGCTTTCTTT.

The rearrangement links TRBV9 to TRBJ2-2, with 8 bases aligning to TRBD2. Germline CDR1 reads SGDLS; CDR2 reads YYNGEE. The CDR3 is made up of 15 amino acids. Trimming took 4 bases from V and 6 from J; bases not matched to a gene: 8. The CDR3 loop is CASSLRTSLAGELFF. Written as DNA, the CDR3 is TGTGCCAGCAGCCTTAGGACTAGCTTGGCCGGGGAGCTGTTTTTT.

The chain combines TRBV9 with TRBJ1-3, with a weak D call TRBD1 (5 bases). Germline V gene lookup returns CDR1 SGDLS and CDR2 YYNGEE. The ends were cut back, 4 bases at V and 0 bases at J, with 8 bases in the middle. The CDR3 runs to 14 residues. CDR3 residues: CASSPDNSGNTIYF. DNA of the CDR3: TGTGCCAGCAGCCCGGACAACTCTGGAAACACCATATATTTT.

CDR3 amino acids: CATSEGRGGFQPQHF. The DNA for the CDR3 is TGTGCCACCAGTGAGGGCAGGGGAGGGTTTCAGCCCCAGCATTTT. This chain links TRBV24-1 with TRBJ1-5; the D gene is possibly TRBD1 (6 bases). V lost 4 bases to trimming and J lost 6 bases, with 15 bases between them. Germline loops: CDR1 KGHDR, CDR2 SFDVKD. This CDR3 contains 15 residues.

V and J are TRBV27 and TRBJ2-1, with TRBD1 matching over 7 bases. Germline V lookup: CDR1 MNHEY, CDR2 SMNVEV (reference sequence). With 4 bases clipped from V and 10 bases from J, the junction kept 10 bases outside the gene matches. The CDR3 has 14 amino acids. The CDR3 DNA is TGTGCCAGCAGTTCGGCGACAGGGACCTTCGAGCAGTTCTTC. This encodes CASSSATGTFEQFF.

The CDR3, as DNA: TGTGCCAGCAGCCCCCCGGGTGGTGAGAATGAAAAACTGTTTTTT. This encodes CASSPPGGENEKLFF. This sequence joins TRBV28 and TRBJ1-4; D gene unclear. The CDR3 contains 15 residues. Between the trimmed V and J ends, which lost 6 bases and 5 bases, there was a span of 16 bases. Germline V gene sequence: CDR1 MDHEN, CDR2 SYDVKM.

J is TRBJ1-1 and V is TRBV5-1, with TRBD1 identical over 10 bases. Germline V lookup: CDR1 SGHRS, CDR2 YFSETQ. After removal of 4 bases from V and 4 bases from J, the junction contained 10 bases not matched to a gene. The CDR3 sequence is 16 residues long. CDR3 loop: CASSKRQGARGTEAFF. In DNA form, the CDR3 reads TGCGCCAGCAGCAAGAGACAGGGGGCGCGGGGCACTGAAGCTTTCTTT. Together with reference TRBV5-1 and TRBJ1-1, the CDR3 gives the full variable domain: KAGVTQTPRYLIKTRGQQVTLSCSPISGHRSVSWYQQTPGQGLQFLFEYFSETQRNKGNFPGRFSGRQFSNSRSEMNVSTLELGDSALYLCASSKRQGARGTEAFFGQGTRLTVV.

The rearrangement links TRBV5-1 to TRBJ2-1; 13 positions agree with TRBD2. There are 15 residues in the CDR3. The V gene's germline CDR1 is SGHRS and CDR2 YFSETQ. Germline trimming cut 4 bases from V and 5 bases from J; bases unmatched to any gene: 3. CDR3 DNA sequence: TGCGCCAGCAGCCGGACTAGCGGGGGAAACAATGAGCAGTTCTTC. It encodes CASSRTSGGNNEQFF.

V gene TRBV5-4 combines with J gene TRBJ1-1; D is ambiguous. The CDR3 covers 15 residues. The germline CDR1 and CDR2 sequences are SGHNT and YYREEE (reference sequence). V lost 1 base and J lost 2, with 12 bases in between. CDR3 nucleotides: TGTGCCAGCAGCTTGAGATACCAGGTTAACACTGAAGCTTTCTTT. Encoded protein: CASSLRYQVNTEAFF. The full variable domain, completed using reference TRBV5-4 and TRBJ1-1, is ETGVTQSPTHLIKTRGQQVTLRCSSQSGHNTVSWYQQALGQGPQFIFQYYREEENGRGNFPPRFSGLQFPNYSSELNVNALELDDSALYLCASSLRYQVNTEAFFGQGTRLTVV.

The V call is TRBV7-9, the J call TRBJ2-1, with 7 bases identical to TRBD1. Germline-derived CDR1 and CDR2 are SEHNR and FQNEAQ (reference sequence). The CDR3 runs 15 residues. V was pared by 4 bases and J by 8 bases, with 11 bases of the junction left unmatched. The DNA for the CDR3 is TGTGCCAGCAGCTCCGACAGGGAATTGGGGTATGAGCAGTTCTTC. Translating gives CASSSDRELGYEQFF.

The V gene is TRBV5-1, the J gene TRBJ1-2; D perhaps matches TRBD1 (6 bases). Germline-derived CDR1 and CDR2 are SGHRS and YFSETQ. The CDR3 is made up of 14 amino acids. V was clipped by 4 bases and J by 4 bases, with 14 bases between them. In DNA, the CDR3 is TGCGCCAGCAGCGAACAGGGATCGGGCTATGGCTACACCTTC. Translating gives CASSEQGSGYGYTF.

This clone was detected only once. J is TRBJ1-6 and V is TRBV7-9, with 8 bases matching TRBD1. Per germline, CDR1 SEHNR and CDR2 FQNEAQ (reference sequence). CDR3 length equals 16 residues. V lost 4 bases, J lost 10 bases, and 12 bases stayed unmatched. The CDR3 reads CASSSGGGRGRSPLHF. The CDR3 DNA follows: TGTGCCAGCAGCTCTGGTGGGGGCAGGGGGCGATCACCCCTCCACTTT.

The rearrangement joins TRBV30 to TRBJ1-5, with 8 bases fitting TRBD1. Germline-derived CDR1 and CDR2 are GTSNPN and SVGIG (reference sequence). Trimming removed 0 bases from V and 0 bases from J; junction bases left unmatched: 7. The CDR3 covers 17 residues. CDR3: CAWSVQAGGLSNQPQHF. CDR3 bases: TGTGCCTGGAGTGTCCAAGCAGGGGGCCTTAGCAATCAGCCCCAGCATTTT.

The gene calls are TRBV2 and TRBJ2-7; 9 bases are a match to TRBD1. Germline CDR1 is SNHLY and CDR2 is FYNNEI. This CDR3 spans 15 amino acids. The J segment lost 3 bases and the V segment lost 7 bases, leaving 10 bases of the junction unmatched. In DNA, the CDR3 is TGTGCCAGCACAAGGACAGGGGCAAACCGCTACGAGCAGTACTTC. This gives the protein CASTRTGANRYEQYF.

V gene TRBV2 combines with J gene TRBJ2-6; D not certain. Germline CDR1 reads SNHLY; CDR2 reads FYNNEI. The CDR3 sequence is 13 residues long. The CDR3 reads CAENLAGANVLTF. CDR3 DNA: TGTGCAGAGAACTTGGCTGGGGCCAACGTCCTGACTTTC. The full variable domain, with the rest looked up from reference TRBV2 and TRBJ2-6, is EPEVTQTPSHQVTQMGQEVILRCVPISNHLYFYWYRQILGQKVEFLVSFYNNEISEKSEIFDDQFSVERPDGSNFTLKIRSTKLEDSAMYFCAENLAGANVLTFGAGSRLTVL.

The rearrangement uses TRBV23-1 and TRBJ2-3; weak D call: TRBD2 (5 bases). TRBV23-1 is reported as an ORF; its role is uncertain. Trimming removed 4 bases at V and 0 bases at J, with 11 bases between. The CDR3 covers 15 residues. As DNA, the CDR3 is TGCGCCAGCAGTCCACCCTCGGGAAGCACAGATACGCAGTATTTT. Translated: CASSPPSGSTDTQYF.

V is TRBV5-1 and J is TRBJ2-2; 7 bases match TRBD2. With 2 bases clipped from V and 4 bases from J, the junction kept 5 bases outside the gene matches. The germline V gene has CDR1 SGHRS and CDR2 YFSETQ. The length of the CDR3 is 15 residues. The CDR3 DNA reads TGCGCCAGCAGCTTCCGGGAGGATAGCACCGGGGAGCTGTTTTTT. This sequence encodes CASSFREDSTGELFF.

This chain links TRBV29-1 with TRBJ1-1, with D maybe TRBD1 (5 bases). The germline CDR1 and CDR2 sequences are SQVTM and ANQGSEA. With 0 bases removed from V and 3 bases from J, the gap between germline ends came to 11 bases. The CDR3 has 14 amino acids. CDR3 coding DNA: TGCAGCGTTGAAGAAGGGGCAGGGTACACTGAAGCTTTCTTT. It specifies CSVEEGAGYTEAFF.

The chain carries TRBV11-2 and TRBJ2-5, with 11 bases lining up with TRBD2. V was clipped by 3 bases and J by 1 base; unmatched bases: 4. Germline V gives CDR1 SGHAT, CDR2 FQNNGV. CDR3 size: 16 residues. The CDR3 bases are TGTGCCAGCAGCTTCACTAGCGGGGGTATCCAAGAGACCCAGTACTTC. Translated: CASSFTSGGIQETQYF.